This T cell receptor (beta chain) is from a study of blood T cell repertoires in COVID-19. Study as a whole: The United States, Italy and Spain supplied acute and convalescent COVID-19 samples. Nucleic acid was either cDNA or gDNA, and it came from T cells, B-cell-depleted T cells, or PBMCs.

CDR3 length equals 15 residues. Germline CDR1 is SNHLY and CDR2 is FYNNEI. The trim removed 5 bases at V and 9 bases at J, leaving 10 bases unmatched. Per the authors' pipeline: From reference gene primer amplification, estimates of nucleated cell counts were derived. Libraries were prepared by immunoSEQ multiplex PCR; TCRdb keeps only in-frame clonotypes and omits some of them. The DNA gave D and trimming, while V, J and clone size come from that table. The profile shows under 95,000 clones, over 75% of them singletons. The sequencing sample was made of peripheral blood. The chain recombines TRBV2 with TRBJ1-6; 7 nucleotides match TRBD1. The TCR was taken from a man over 45 with acute or convalescent COVID-19. The CDR3 loop is CASSRDSPSGSPLHF. For the CDR3, the DNA is TGTGCCAGCAGTAGGGACAGCCCCTCGGGTTCACCCCTCCACTTT.